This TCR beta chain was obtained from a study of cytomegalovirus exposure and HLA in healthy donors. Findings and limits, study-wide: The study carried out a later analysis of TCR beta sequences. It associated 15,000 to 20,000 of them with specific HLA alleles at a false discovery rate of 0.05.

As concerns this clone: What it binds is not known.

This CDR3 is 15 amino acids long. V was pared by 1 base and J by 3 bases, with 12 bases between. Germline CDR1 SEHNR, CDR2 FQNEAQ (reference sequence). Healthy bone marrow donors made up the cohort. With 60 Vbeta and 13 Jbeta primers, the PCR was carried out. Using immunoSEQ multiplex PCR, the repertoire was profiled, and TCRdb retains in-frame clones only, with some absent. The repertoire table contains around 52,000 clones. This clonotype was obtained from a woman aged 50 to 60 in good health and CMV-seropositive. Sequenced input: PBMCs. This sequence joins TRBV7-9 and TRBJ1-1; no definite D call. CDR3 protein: CASSLVSGRDTEAFF. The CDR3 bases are TGTGCCAGCAGCTTAGTTTCCGGGAGGGACACTGAAGCTTTCTTT.